What follows are 23 T cell receptor beta chains derived from one specimen sequenced in a study of T cell repertoires in cytomegalovirus infection. TCRdb independently ran MiXCR on the reads; one entry per CDR3 protein. The repertoire holds 740,000 or so distinct CDR3 sequences, less than 40% seen once, with 2.5% to 3.5% in the top ten. The sequencing sample was made of PBMCs. The receptors come from a human donor in good health (CMV status not recorded). Some clones in this sample may be carry-over from other donors' samples.

This clonotype was seen a handful of times. This sequence joins TRBV20-1 and TRBJ2-7; D may be TRBD1 or TRBD2 (5 bases each). Per the germline V gene, CDR1 is DFQATT and CDR2 is SNEGSKA (reference sequence). The CDR3 is 15 residues long. V dropped 1 base and J dropped 0 bases, with 13 bases sitting between them. The CDR3 reads CSARVLGESSYEQYF. CDR3 coding DNA: TGCAGTGCTAGAGTTCTGGGGGAATCCTCCTACGAGCAGTACTTC.

The J gene is TRBJ2-3, the V gene TRBV20-1, with D unclear. Trimming took 2 bases from V and 4 from J, leaving 7 bases between them. CDR3 length: 12 residues. The V gene's germline CDR1 is DFQATT and CDR2 SNEGSKA (reference sequence). CDR3 loop: CSARTSPDTQYF. Written as DNA, the CDR3 is TGCAGTGCTAGAACTTCCCCAGATACGCAGTATTTT.

This chain links TRBV12-3 or TRBV12-4 with TRBJ2-4, with a weak D call TRBD2 (5 bases). V was trimmed by 3 bases and J by 2 bases, leaving 20 bases between them. CDR3 length equals 18 residues. CDR3 bases: TGTGCCAGCAGTTTCATGGCGGTAGTCCCGGGATCCAAAAACATTCAGTACTTC. Translating gives CASSFMAVVPGSKNIQYF.

There are many counts of this clonotype. The chain carries TRBV7-2 and TRBJ1-1; possible D gene TRBD1, 6 bases. Trimming left V 2 bases short and J 5 bases short, with 15 bases between. CDR1 is SGHTA and CDR2 is FQGNSA in the germline V gene. The CDR3 spans 15 residues. The CDR3 here is CASSLSRMGATEAFF. CDR3 sequence (DNA): TGTGCCAGCAGCTTAAGTAGAATGGGGGCTACTGAAGCTTTCTTT.

CDR3 amino acids: CSATGTSGEEQYF. As DNA, the CDR3 is TGCAGTGCTACCGGGACTAGCGGCGAGGAGCAGTACTTC. The V and J genes are TRBV20-1 and TRBJ2-7, with 11 bases identical to TRBD2. The CDR3 totals 13 residues. Trimming at V came to 4 bases and at J to 7 bases, leaving 6 bases not matched to a gene. CDR1 DFQATT and CDR2 SNEGSKA come from the germline V gene (reference sequence).

Turning to this clonotype: A read error is likely, as this CDR3 ends without the conserved phenylalanine or tryptophan. This rearrangement joins TRBV6-1 to TRBJ2-7; D call uncertain. This CDR3 has 14 amino acids. V gave up 0 bases and J gave up 2 bases, with 8 bases separating them. CDR1 MNHNS and CDR2 SASEGT come from the germline V gene. The CDR3 region has the DNA TGTGCCAGCAGTGAAGCTGGCCGAACCTACGAGCAGTACTTA. It is translated as CASSEAGRTYEQYL.

Only a few counts were recorded for this clonotype. The chain couples TRBV12-3 or TRBV12-4 to TRBJ1-4; 9 nucleotides align to TRBD1. The V and J ends lost 3 bases and 14 bases, in that order; junction bases with no gene match: 7. This CDR3 spans 13 amino acids. CDR3 region: CASSFTGQGGLFF. CDR3 bases: TGTGCCAGCAGTTTTACGGGACAGGGCGGGCTGTTTTTT.

This clonotype has only a few counts. The chain joins TRBV6-6 to TRBJ2-1, with TRBD2 matching 13 bases. Germline assignment: CDR1 MNHNY and CDR2 SVGAGI (reference sequence). J was trimmed by 9 bases and V by 7 bases; bases with no gene match: 12. This CDR3 region has 16 residues. This chain's CDR3 is CASTSGGLAGDLEQFF. The CDR3 DNA reads as TGTGCCAGCACCTCAGGAGGACTAGCGGGGGATCTTGAGCAGTTCTTC.

V is TRBV12-3 or TRBV12-4 and J is TRBJ2-7; the D gene is possibly TRBD2 (6 bases). The V gene lost 2 bases and the J gene lost 4 bases, with 15 bases spanning the gap. The CDR3 totals 15 residues. CDR3 bases: TGTGCCAGCAGTTTAAACTACCGGGGGACGTACGAGCAGTACTTC. Protein: CASSLNYRGTYEQYF.

This clonotype was counted many times. The V gene is TRBV7-8, the J gene TRBJ1-2, with 8 bases matching TRBD1. Trimming cost V 5 bases and J 0 bases; bases outside gene matches: 11. Per germline, CDR1 SGHVS and CDR2 FQNEAQ. This CDR3 comprises 17 residues. The CDR3 is CASSRRQGSTANYGYTF. In DNA, the CDR3 is TGTGCCAGCAGCCGAAGACAGGGGTCGACAGCTAACTATGGCTACACCTTC.

The rearrangement joins TRBV15 to TRBJ1-2; 11 bases map to TRBD1. The CDR3 length is 15 residues. V lost 8 bases, J lost 1 base, and 6 bases stayed unmatched. The germline gives CDR1 LNHNV, CDR2 YYDKDF (reference sequence). CDR3 coding DNA: TGTGCCACCCGGGACAGGGGGAATCTTAACTATGGCTACACCTTC. Translation: CATRDRGNLNYGYTF. Based on the CDR3 plus reference TRBV15 and TRBJ1-2, the full variable domain is DAMVIQNPRYQVTQFGKPVTLSCSQTLNHNVMYWYQQKSSQAPKLLFHYYDKDFNNEADTPDNFQSRRPNTSFCFLDIRSPGLGDTAMYLCATRDRGNLNYGYTFGSGTRLTVV.

Worth noting for this clonotype: The germline gene is not matched at one end of the junction; a read error may be the cause. The rearrangement uses TRBV7-2 and TRBJ2-5, with unresolved D. The CDR3 consists of 14 residues. Germline-derived CDR1 and CDR2 are SGHTA and FQGNSA. This CDR3 reads CSSTLEEFRDTQYF. The DNA for the CDR3 is TGTTCCAGCACCCTGGAAGAGTTTAGAGATACACAGTACTTC.

This rearrangement joins TRBV6-2 or TRBV6-3 to TRBJ1-5; the D is unclear. V lost 0 bases and J 4 bases, leaving 7 bases between the germline ends. The CDR3 spans 14 residues. CDR1 MNHEY and CDR2 SVGEGT come from the germline V gene. CDR3 bases: TGTGCCAGCAGTTACTCGAGTAGGAATCAGCCCCAGCATTTT. Its translation: CASSYSSRNQPQHF.

This clonotype was counted at least ten times. This sequence joins TRBV7-2 and TRBJ1-5; D not certain. The CDR3 spans 13 residues. V was pared by 1 base and J by 0 bases, with 1 base between. Germline V gene data show CDR1 as SGHTA and CDR2 as FQGNSA. The CDR3 region has the DNA TGTGCCAGCAGCTTAGTTAGCAATCAGCCCCAGCATTTT. Translating it yields CASSLVSNQPQHF. Full variable domain (outside the CDR3, taken from reference TRBV7-2 and TRBJ1-5): GAGVSQSPSNKVTEKGKDVELRCDPISGHTALYWYRQSLGQGLEFLIYFQGNSAPDKSGLPSDRFSAERTGGSVSTLTIQRTQQEDSAVYLCASSLVSNQPQHFGDGTRLSIL.

The rearrangement uses TRBV11-2 and TRBJ2-3; 9 bases map to TRBD2. Germline CDR1 and CDR2: SGHAT and FQNNGV. CDR3 size: 17 residues. Unmatched junction bases numbered 8, after V lost 2 bases and J lost 2 bases. This CDR3 is CASSLRGSGRTTDTQYF. The CDR3, as DNA: TGTGCCAGCAGCTTACGGGGTAGCGGGAGAACCACAGATACGCAGTATTTT.

J is TRBJ1-1 and V is TRBV6-1; 7 bases are shared with TRBD1. CDR3 length: 12 residues. Trimming cost V 6 bases and J 8 bases; bases outside gene matches: 6. In germline, CDR1 is MNHNS, CDR2 SASEGT. CDR3 protein: CASSPRTGEAFF. The CDR3 DNA is TGTGCCAGCAGCCCTAGGACAGGAGAAGCTTTCTTT.

This clonotype showed up just once. J is TRBJ2-5 and V is TRBV9; D is possibly TRBD2 (6 bases). This CDR3 contains 16 residues. Germline assignment: CDR1 SGDLS and CDR2 YYNGEE. The V gene lost 0 bases and the J gene lost 5 bases, with 17 bases spanning the gap. Written as DNA, the CDR3 is TGTGCCAGCAGCGTAGGGCTCTCGGCGGGGCGGGAGACCCAGTACTTC. Protein: CASSVGLSAGRETQYF.

The rearrangement links TRBV28 to TRBJ1-2; a weak D match, TRBD1 (5 bases). The CDR3 runs to 13 residues. With 6 bases removed from V and 2 bases from J, the gap between germline ends came to 10 bases. Germline CDR1 is MDHEN and CDR2 is SYDVKM. CDR3 sequence (DNA): TGTGCCAGCAGGCGAACAGGAAACTATGGCTACACCTTC. It codes for CASRRTGNYGYTF.

A few counts support this clonotype. The gene calls are TRBV20-1 and TRBJ1-2; 7 bases align to TRBD1. J gave up 2 bases and V 1 base, and 1 base lay outside the gene matches. CDR1 and CDR2 from the germline V gene are DFQATT and SNEGSKA (reference sequence). The CDR3 extends over 13 amino acids. This CDR3 reads CSARVQGNYGYTF. The CDR3 bases are TGCAGTGCTAGAGTACAGGGGAACTATGGCTACACCTTC.

This rearrangement joins TRBV28 to TRBJ2-1; 12 bases line up with TRBD2. Germline V gene lookup returns CDR1 MDHEN and CDR2 SYDVKM. V dropped 4 bases and J dropped 7; count of bases not matched to a gene: 8. CDR3 length: 16 amino acids. In DNA form, the CDR3 reads TGTGCCAGCAGTTGGAAGACTAGCGGGAGAATTAATGAGCAGTTCTTC. Protein product: CASSWKTSGRINEQFF.

Only a few counts were recorded for this clonotype. The chain joins TRBV7-2 to TRBJ1-6; perhaps TRBD1 as D (5 bases). The V gene's germline CDR1 is SGHTA and CDR2 FQGNSA. V shed 5 bases and J shed 7 bases, with 18 bases lying between them. The CDR3 length is 16 residues. CDR3 in amino acids: CASSPRTGQGNSPLHF. CDR3 DNA: TGTGCCAGCAGCCCCCGGACCGGACAAGGAAATTCACCCCTCCACTTT.

The rearrangement uses TRBV20-1 and TRBJ2-5, with TRBD2 matching 12 bases. The V gene's germline CDR1 is DFQATT and CDR2 SNEGSKA (reference sequence). The ends lost 7 bases at V and 4 bases at J; junction bases unmatched: 7. The CDR3 covers 14 residues. This chain's CDR3 is CSGLLAGGRETQYF. The CDR3 DNA sequence: TGCAGTGGCCTACTAGCGGGAGGACGAGAGACCCAGTACTTC.

This clonotype was counted between two and nine times. The CDR3 sequence is CASSQEAGKEQYF. The CDR3 nucleotides read TGCGCCAGCAGCCAAGAGGCAGGGAAGGAGCAGTACTTC. The J gene is TRBJ2-7, the V gene TRBV4-1; D perhaps matches TRBD1 (5 bases). CDR1 is MGHRA, CDR2 YSYEKL, per germline. Deletions cut 0 bases from V and 7 bases from J, with 10 bases between. CDR3 length: 13 residues.